This T cell receptor (beta chain) was sequenced for a study of shared clonotypes between healthy human individuals. Sequenced by immunoSEQ multiplex PCR; TCRdb stores in-frame clones only, minus some. The top ten clones hold 0.05% to 0.07% of a sample with approximately 530,000 clones, about 96% of them seen once. CDR1 SGHVS and CDR2 FNYEAQ come from the germline V gene. Trimming removed 6 bases at V and 1 base at J, with 7 bases between. This CDR3 spans 12 amino acids. The chain employs TRBV7-6 and TRBJ2-7, with a weak D call TRBD2 (6 bases). Sample: naive CD4+ T cells sorted from blood. Documented subset: CD45RA+ positively selected. The origin of this receptor is a woman in her thirties in good health. The CDR3 bases are TGTGCCAGCAGTGGACTATCCTACGAGCAGTACTTC. Its translation is CASSGLSYEQYF.